The 12 T cell receptor beta chains in this list originate from one sample, sequenced in a study of T cells after yellow fever vaccination. TCRdb recomputed calls from the 5' RACE reads with MiXCR, one row per CDR3 protein. The sample consists of 450,000 to 650,000 distinct CDR3 sequences, roughly 13% of them appearing once. The starting material was PBMCs, obtained on the day of the yellow fever booster vaccination. These receptors were collected from a man aged 25 to 40 who received the YFV17D yellow fever vaccine.

The V call is TRBV6-2 or TRBV6-3, the J call TRBJ2-1; 11 bases line up with TRBD2. CDR3 length: 14 amino acids. Germline lookup yields CDR1 MNHEY and CDR2 SVGEGT. V dropped 6 bases and J dropped 7; count of bases not matched to a gene: 5. Here the CDR3 DNA reads TGTGCCAGCAGCCCGACTAGCGGGATGAATGAGCAGTTCTTC. Its protein product is CASSPTSGMNEQFF.

The rearrangement links TRBV20-1 to TRBJ2-7; 8 positions match TRBD1. Trimming at V came to 5 bases and at J to 6 bases, leaving 9 bases not matched to a gene. The germline V gene has CDR1 DFQATT and CDR2 SNEGSKA (reference sequence). The CDR3 consists of 13 residues. CDR3 DNA sequence: TGCAGTGCTCAAGTAGTGACAGGGGCCGAGCAGTACTTC. Protein: CSAQVVTGAEQYF.

The chain has TRBV18 and TRBJ2-5; D is uncertain. CDR1 and CDR2 from the germline V gene are KGHSH and LQKENI. V gave up 3 bases and J gave up 2 bases, with 7 bases separating them. CDR3 length equals 13 residues. The CDR3 DNA follows: TGTGCCAGCTCACCCTCGAATCAAGAGACCCAGTACTTC. Translated: CASSPSNQETQYF.

This clonotype has only a few counts. V usage is TRBV7-3 and J usage is TRBJ2-1, with D uncertain. CDR3 length: 13 amino acids. V lost 4 bases and J 9 bases, leaving 13 bases between the germline ends. Germline V gene data show CDR1 as SGHTA and CDR2 as FQGTGA. CDR3 loop: CASSSRPAGEQFF. CDR3 DNA sequence: TGTGCCAGCAGCTCCAGACCGGCAGGTGAGCAGTTCTTC.

This clonotype turned up a few times. The V and J genes are TRBV10-3 and TRBJ2-3, with D possibly being TRBD1 (5 bases). V shed 3 bases and J shed 4 bases, with 8 bases lying between them. CDR3 length: 13 amino acids. Germline-derived CDR1 and CDR2 are ENHRY and SYGVKD. The chain's CDR3 is CAISDQGSDTQYF. The CDR3 DNA is TGTGCCATCAGTGACCAGGGTTCAGATACGCAGTATTTT.

The table lists this clonotype with many counts. The chain joins TRBV20-1 to TRBJ2-5; a weak D match, TRBD2 (5 bases). Trimming took off 2 bases at V and 5 bases at J, with 18 bases between the two ends. The CDR3 is 15 residues long. Germline loops: CDR1 DFQATT, CDR2 SNEGSKA (reference sequence). Written as DNA, the CDR3 is TGCAGTGCTAGACCTTTTCTCATGAGAGGGGAGACCCAGTACTTC. Amino acids: CSARPFLMRGETQYF.

This clonotype turned up a few times. The V and J genes are TRBV20-1 and TRBJ2-2, with TRBD2 identical over 12 bases. After removal of 6 bases from V and 7 bases from J, the junction contained 9 bases not matched to a gene. The CDR3 spans 15 residues. Germline V gene data show CDR1 as DFQATT and CDR2 as SNEGSKA (reference sequence). CDR3: CSATGLAGTLGELFF. The CDR3 DNA is TGCAGTGCCACAGGACTAGCGGGGACTCTCGGGGAGCTGTTTTTT.

The CDR3 DNA follows: TGTGCCAGCAGCTTGCTAGCGGGAGGGGGGGGGACAGATACGCAGTATTTT. Protein product: CASSLLAGGGGTDTQYF. This chain joins TRBV11-2 and TRBJ2-3; TRBD2 aligns across 12 bases. Germline-derived CDR1 and CDR2 are SGHAT and FQNNGV. J lost 3 bases, V lost 3 bases, and 7 bases had no gene match. This CDR3 is built from 17 residues.

This clonotype was observed a few times. This chain uses TRBV3-1 with TRBJ1-5, with D possibly matching TRBD1 (5 bases). CDR1 is LGHDT, CDR2 YNNKEL, per germline (reference sequence). This CDR3 has 14 residues. Trimming pared 1 base from V and 7 bases from J, leaving 11 bases between. This CDR3 reads CASSQGAGQQPQHF. The CDR3 DNA reads TGTGCCAGCAGCCAAGGGGCAGGGCAACAGCCCCAGCATTTT.

The chain couples TRBV20-1 to TRBJ1-5; D possibly corresponds to TRBD1 (5 bases). CDR1 and CDR2 (germline): DFQATT, SNEGSKA (reference sequence). V lost 6 bases to trimming and J lost 1 base, with 10 bases between them. The CDR3 runs 13 residues. The CDR3 DNA reads as TGCAGTGCCCCTCGGGGGAGCAATCAGCCCCAGCATTTT. Its translation: CSAPRGSNQPQHF.

The J gene is TRBJ1-5, the V gene TRBV19; no definite D call. This CDR3 has 15 amino acids. Germline V gives CDR1 LNHDA, CDR2 SQIVND (reference sequence). Trimming stripped 5 bases from V and 5 bases from J, with 16 bases between. The CDR3 region is CASSSLGRGDQPQHF. The DNA for the CDR3 is TGTGCCAGTAGTTCCCTAGGTCGAGGCGATCAGCCCCAGCATTTT.

This chain connects TRBV6-5 to TRBJ2-1, with 8 positions matching TRBD1. The CDR3 covers 14 residues. CDR1 and CDR2 (germline): MNHEY, SVGAGI. V lost 2 bases, J lost 15 bases, and 12 bases stayed unmatched. The CDR3 nucleotides are TGTGCCAGCAGTTACGAAACCAGGGGGCAACAGAGGTTCTTC. Translating it yields CASSYETRGQQRFF.